These T cell receptor beta chains were read from a single sample in a study of T cell repertoires in cytomegalovirus infection. TCRdb redid the calling of the reads with MiXCR, one entry per CDR3 protein. The repertoire consists of around 78,000 distinct CDR3 sequences, with approximately 24% occurring once and the leading ten covering roughly 50%. Their antigens are not known. Sequencing used CD8+ T cells from cultured PBMCs, obtained from culture after CMV antigen stimulation. The receptors were gathered from a human donor in good health (CMV status not recorded). Some clones in this sample may be carry-over from other donors' samples. The conserved cysteine and the conserved F or W are not part of the CDR3 here. A D gene is named only where the DNA matches it firmly. Clone size appears in some rows only: once, few, many, or a class for an expanded clone.

V: TRBV12-3/TRBV12-4; size: many; J: TRBJ2-5; D: .; CDR3: ASSLATEETQY
V: TRBV20-1; size: .; J: TRBJ2-7; D: .; CDR3: SARDVADSYEQY
V: TRBV9; size: .; J: TRBJ2-7; D: TRBD2; CDR3: ASSVAERGGSYEQY
V: TRBV12-3/TRBV12-4; size: few; J: TRBJ1-1; D: TRBD1; CDR3: ASGTGVTEAF
V: TRBV11-2; size: many; J: TRBJ1-1; D: .; CDR3: ASSLAPRDTEAF
V: TRBV11-2; size: .; J: TRBJ2-3; D: TRBD2; CDR3: ASGIAGTDTQY
V: TRBV2; size: many; J: TRBJ2-1; D: TRBD1; CDR3: ASSQTGGRVASYNEQF
V: TRBV11-2; size: few; J: TRBJ1-5; D: .; CDR3: ASSLYVGQPQH
V: TRBV7-6; size: .; J: TRBJ2-7; D: TRBD1; CDR3: ASSPTGTSFEQY
V: TRBV15; size: few; J: TRBJ1-1; D: .; CDR3: ATSRDLGDAEAF
V: TRBV2; size: many; J: TRBJ1-2; D: .; CDR3: ASSDETGYGYT
V: TRBV20-1; size: .; J: TRBJ2-1; D: .; CDR3: SAHRETYNEQF
V: TRBV5-5; size: few; J: TRBJ1-5; D: .; CDR3: ASSFTGNSNQPQH
V: TRBV2; size: few; J: TRBJ2-2; D: .; CDR3: ASRRQGQPGELF
V: TRBV7-2; size: many; J: TRBJ2-1; D: TRBD1; CDR3: ASSNTGTGGNEQF
V: TRBV7-9; size: .; J: TRBJ2-7; D: TRBD1; CDR3: ASSLPGQGSYEQY
V: TRBV6-2/TRBV6-3; size: .; J: TRBJ2-1; D: .; CDR3: ASKESSYNEQF
V: TRBV6-6; size: .; J: TRBJ1-1; D: .; CDR3: ASSYPGVTEAF
V: TRBV12-5; size: .; J: TRBJ2-1; D: TRBD2; CDR3: ASGGNLAVNEQF
V: TRBV7-2; size: many; J: TRBJ2-1; D: .; CDR3: ASSTWEEQF
V: TRBV11-2; size: .; J: TRBJ2-5; D: .; CDR3: ASSLMGVYQETQY
V: TRBV27; size: .; J: TRBJ1-5; D: .; CDR3: ASSKTGFSNQPQH
V: TRBV25-1; size: .; J: TRBJ1-2; D: .; CDR3: ASSSAGGSVYGYT
V: TRBV13; size: .; J: TRBJ2-5; D: .; CDR3: ASSPLGVETQY
V: TRBV2; size: .; J: TRBJ2-7; D: TRBD2; CDR3: ASERGGLTEQY
V: TRBV5-4; size: few; J: TRBJ2-1; D: TRBD2; CDR3: ASSLGLAGGAPYNEQF
V: TRBV20-1; size: many; J: TRBJ2-4; D: TRBD2; CDR3: SARESGGAAKNIQY